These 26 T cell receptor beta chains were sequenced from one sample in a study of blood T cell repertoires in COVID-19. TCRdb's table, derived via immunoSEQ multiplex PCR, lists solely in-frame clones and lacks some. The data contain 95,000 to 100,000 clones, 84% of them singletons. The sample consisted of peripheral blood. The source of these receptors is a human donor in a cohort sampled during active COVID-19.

Here the CDR3 DNA reads TGTGCCAGTAGTATAGGGGGACTAGCGGGGGGCCAAGAGACCCAGTACTTC. Amino acid sequence: CASSIGGLAGGQETQYF. The chain is built from TRBV19 and TRBJ2-5; 15 nucleotides agree with TRBD2. This CDR3 has 17 residues. With 1 base clipped from V and 1 base from J, the junction kept 1 base outside the gene matches. Per the germline V gene, CDR1 is LNHDA and CDR2 is SQIVND (reference sequence).

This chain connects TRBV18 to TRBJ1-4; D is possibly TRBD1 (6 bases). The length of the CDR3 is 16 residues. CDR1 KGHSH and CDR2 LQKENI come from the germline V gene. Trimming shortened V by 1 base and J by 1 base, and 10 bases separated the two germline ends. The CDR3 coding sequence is TGTGCCAGCTCACCACTAGGACAGCTAACTAATGAAAAACTGTTTTTT. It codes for CASSPLGQLTNEKLFF.

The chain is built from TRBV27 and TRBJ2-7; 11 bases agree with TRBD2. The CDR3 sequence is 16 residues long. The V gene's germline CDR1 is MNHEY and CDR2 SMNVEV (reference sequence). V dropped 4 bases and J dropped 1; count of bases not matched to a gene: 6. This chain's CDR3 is CASSSLAGDTSYEQYF. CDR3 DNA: TGTGCCAGCAGTTCACTAGCGGGAGATACTTCCTACGAGCAGTACTTC.

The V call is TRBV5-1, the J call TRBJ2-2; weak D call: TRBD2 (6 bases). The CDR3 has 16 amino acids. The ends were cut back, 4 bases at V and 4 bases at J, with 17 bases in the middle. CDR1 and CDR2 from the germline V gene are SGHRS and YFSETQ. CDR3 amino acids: CASSPNSGGTTGELFF. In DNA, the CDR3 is TGCGCCAGCAGCCCGAATTCCGGGGGAACCACCGGGGAGCTGTTTTTT.

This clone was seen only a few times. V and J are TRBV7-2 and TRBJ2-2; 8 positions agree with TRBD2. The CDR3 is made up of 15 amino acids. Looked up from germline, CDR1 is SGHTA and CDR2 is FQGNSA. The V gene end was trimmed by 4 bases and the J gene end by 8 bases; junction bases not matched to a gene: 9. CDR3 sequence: CASSSFRGGPGELFF. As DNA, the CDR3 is TGTGCCAGCAGCTCCTTTCGGGGGGGCCCTGGGGAGCTGTTTTTT. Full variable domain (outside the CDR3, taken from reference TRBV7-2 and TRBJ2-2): GAGVSQSPSNKVTEKGKDVELRCDPISGHTALYWYRQSLGQGLEFLIYFQGNSAPDKSGLPSDRFSAERTGGSVSTLTIQRTQQEDSAVYLCASSSFRGGPGELFFGEGSRLTVL.

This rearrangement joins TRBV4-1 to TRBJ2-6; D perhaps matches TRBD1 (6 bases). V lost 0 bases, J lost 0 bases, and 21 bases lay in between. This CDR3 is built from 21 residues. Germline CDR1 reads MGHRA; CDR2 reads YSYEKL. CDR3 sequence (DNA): TGCGCCAGCAGCCAAGATGGCAGGGGCTACGAAAAGGGCTCTGGGGCCAACGTCCTGACTTTC. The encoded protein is CASSQDGRGYEKGSGANVLTF.

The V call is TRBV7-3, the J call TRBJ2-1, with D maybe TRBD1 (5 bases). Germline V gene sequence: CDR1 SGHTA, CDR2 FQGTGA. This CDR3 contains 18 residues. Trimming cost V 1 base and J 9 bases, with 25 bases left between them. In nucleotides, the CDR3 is TGTGCCAGCAGCTTAAATTCCGGTGGGCCACCAAGCAGGGTTGAGCAGTTCTTC. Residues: CASSLNSGGPPSRVEQFF.

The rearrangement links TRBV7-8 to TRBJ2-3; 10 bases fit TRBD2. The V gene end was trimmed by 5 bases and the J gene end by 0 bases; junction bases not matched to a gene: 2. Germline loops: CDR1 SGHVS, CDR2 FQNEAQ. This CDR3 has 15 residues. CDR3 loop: CASSLGLASTDTQYF. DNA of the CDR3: TGTGCCAGCAGCCTGGGACTAGCGAGCACAGATACGCAGTATTTT. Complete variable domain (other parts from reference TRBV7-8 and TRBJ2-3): GAGVSQSPRYKVAKRGQDVALRCDPISGHVSLFWYQQALGQGPEFLTYFQNEAQLDKSGLPSDRFFAERPEGSVSTLKIQRTQQEDSAVYLCASSLGLASTDTQYFGPGTRLTVL.

The chain's CDR3 is CASTHRGQDYGYTF. The DNA of the CDR3 is TGTGCCAGTACCCACAGGGGGCAGGACTATGGCTACACCTTC. This rearrangement joins TRBV19 to TRBJ1-2; 9 bases are a match to TRBD1. Trimming at V came to 7 bases and at J to 3 bases, leaving 6 bases not matched to a gene. The CDR3 covers 14 residues. Germline V gene sequence: CDR1 LNHDA, CDR2 SQIVND (reference sequence).

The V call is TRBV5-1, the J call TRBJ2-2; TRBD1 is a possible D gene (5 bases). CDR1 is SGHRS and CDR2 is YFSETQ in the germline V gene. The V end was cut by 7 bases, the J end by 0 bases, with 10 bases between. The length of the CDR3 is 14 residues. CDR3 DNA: TGCGCCAGCCAGGGCAGGGCGAACACCGGGGAGCTGTTTTTT. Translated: CASQGRANTGELFF. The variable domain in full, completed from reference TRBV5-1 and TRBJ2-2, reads KAGVTQTPRYLIKTRGQQVTLSCSPISGHRSVSWYQQTPGQGLQFLFEYFSETQRNKGNFPGRFSGRQFSNSRSEMNVSTLELGDSALYLCASQGRANTGELFFGEGSRLTVL.

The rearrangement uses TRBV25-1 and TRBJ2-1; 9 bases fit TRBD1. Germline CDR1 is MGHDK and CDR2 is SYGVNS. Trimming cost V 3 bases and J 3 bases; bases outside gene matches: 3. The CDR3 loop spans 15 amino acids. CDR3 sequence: CASSDRDRVYNEQFF. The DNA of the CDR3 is TGTGCCAGCAGTGACCGGGACAGGGTCTACAATGAGCAGTTCTTC. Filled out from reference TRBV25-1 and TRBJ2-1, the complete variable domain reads EADIYQTPRYLVIGTGKKITLECSQTMGHDKMYWYQQDPGMELHLIHYSYGVNSTEKGDLSSESTVSRIRTEHFPLTLESARPSHTSQYLCASSDRDRVYNEQFFGPGTRLTVL.

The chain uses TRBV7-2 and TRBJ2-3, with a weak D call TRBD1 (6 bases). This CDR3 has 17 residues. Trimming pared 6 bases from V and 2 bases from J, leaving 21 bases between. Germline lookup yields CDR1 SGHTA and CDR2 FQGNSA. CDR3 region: CASRVVVGARNTDTQYF. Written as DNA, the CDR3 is TGTGCCAGCAGAGTAGTGGTGGGGGCTAGAAACACAGATACGCAGTATTTT.

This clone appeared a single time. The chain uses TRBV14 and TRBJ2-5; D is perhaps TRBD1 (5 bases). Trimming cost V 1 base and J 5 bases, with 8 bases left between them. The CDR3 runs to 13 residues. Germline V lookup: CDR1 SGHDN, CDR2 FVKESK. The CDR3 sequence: CASSQGGWETQYF. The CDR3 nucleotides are TGTGCCAGCAGCCAAGGGGGCTGGGAGACCCAGTACTTC.

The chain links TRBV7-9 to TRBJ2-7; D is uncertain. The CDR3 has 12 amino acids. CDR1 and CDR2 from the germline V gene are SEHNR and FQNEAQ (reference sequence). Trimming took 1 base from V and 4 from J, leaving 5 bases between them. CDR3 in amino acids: CASSLESYEQYF. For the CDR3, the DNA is TGTGCCAGCAGCTTAGAATCGTACGAGCAGTACTTC.

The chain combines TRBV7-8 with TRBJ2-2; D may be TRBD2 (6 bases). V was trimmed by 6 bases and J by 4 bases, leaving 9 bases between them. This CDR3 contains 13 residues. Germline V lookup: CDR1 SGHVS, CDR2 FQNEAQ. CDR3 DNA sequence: TGTGCCAGCAGGGGACTTTCCACCGGGGAGCTGTTTTTT. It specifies CASRGLSTGELFF.

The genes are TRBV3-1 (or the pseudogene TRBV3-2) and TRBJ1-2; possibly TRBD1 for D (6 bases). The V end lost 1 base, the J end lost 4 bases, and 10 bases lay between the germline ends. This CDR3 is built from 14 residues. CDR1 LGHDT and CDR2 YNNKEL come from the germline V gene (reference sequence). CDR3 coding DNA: TGTGCCAGCAGCCAAGTAAAGGACAGCTATGGCTACACCTTC. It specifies CASSQVKDSYGYTF.

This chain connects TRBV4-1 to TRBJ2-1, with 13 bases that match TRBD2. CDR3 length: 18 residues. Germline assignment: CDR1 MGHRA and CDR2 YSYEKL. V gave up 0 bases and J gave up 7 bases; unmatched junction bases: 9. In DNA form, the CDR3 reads TGCGCCAGCAGCCAAGATGGGCGGACTAGCGGGAGTTTGAATGAGCAGTTCTTC. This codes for CASSQDGRTSGSLNEQFF.

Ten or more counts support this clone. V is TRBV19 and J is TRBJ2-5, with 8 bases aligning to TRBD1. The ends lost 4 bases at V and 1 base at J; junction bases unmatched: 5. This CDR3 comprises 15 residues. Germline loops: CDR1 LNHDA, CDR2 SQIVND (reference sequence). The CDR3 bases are TGTGCCAGTAGTACCCGGGACAGGCCCCAAGAGACCCAGTACTTC. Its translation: CASSTRDRPQETQYF.

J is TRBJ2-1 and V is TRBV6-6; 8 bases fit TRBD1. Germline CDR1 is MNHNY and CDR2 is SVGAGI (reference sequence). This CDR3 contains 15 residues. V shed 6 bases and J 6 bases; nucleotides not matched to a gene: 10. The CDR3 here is CASRDRDGNGNEQFF. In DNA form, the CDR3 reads TGTGCCAGCAGGGACAGGGACGGTAATGGCAATGAGCAGTTCTTC.

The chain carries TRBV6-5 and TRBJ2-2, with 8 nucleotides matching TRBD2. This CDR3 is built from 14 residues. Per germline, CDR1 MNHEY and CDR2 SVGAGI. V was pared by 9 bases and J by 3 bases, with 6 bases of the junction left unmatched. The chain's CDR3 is CASRGTSDTGELFF. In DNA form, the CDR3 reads TGTGCCAGTCGGGGGACTAGTGACACCGGGGAGCTGTTTTTT.

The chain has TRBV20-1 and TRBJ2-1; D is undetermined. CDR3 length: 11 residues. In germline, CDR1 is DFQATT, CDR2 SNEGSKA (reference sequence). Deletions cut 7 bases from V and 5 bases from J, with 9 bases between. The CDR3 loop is CSVALNNEQFF. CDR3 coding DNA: TGCAGTGTTGCACTTAACAATGAGCAGTTCTTC.

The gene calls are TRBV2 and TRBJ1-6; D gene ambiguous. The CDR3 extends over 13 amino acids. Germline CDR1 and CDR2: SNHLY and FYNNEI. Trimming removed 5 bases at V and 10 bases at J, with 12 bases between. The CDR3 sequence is CASSRLDESPLHF. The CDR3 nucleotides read TGTGCCAGCAGTCGACTTGATGAATCACCCCTCCACTTT.

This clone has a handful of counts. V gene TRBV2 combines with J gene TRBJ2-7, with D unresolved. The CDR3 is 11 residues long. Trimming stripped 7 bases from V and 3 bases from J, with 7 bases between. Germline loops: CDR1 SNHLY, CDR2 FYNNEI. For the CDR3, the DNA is TGTGCCAGCACACAGAACTACGAGCAGTACTTC. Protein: CASTQNYEQYF.

The DNA for the CDR3 is TGTGCCAGCAGCCAAGAAGCGGCAGAACTAAACACCGGGGAGCTGTTTTTT. It yields the protein CASSQEAAELNTGELFF. The V gene is TRBV3-1 (or the pseudogene TRBV3-2), the J gene TRBJ2-2, with a tentative D call TRBD2 (5 bases). The CDR3 runs to 17 residues. Between the trimmed V and J ends, which lost 0 bases and 2 bases, there was a span of 13 bases. Germline V CDR1 and CDR2: LGHDT, YNNKEL (reference sequence).

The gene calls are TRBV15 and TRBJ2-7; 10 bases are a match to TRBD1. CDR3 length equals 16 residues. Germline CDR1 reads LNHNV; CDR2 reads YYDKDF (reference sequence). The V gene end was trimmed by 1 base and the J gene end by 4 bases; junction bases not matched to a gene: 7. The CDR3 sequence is CATSRVPGQGSYEQYF. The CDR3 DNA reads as TGTGCCACCAGCAGAGTCCCGGGACAGGGGAGTTACGAGCAGTACTTC.

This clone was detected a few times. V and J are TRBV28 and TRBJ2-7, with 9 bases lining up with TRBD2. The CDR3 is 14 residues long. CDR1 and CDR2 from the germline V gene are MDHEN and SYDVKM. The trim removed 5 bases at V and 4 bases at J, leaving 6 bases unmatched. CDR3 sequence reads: CASSPGLARYEQYF. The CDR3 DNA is TGTGCCAGCAGTCCCGGACTAGCGAGGTACGAGCAGTACTTC.